These 8 T cell receptor beta chains originate from one sample sequenced in a study of blood T cells in healthy people across ages. Together with a sample-barcoded 5' primer, a J-beta primer mix was included in a second PCR lasting roughly 6 to 12 cycles. TCRdb re-derived calls from the 5' RACE reads in MiXCR, one entry per CDR3 protein. The table shows 800,000 or so distinct CDR3 sequences, with around 25% occurring only once. These data are also associated with another study on T cells of mothers and their children.

The sample consisted of blood. The source of these receptors is a boy aged 5-17 years in good health.

This rearrangement joins TRBV4-3 to TRBJ2-4; the D gene is possibly TRBD2 (5 bases). Germline CDR1 is LGHNA and CDR2 is YSLEER. This CDR3 region has 15 residues. V was pared by 1 base and J by 3 bases, with 10 bases between. The CDR3 spells CASSQATGNKNIQYF. Written as DNA, the CDR3 is TGCGCCAGCAGCCAAGCTACGGGGAACAAAAACATTCAGTACTTC.

The sample holds a few counts of this clonotype. The rearrangement joins TRBV20-1 to TRBJ2-1; no firm D call. This CDR3 is 13 amino acids long. Deletions cut 5 bases from V and 5 bases from J, with 13 bases between. Per the germline V gene, CDR1 is DFQATT and CDR2 is SNEGSKA (reference sequence). CDR3 loop: CSAASAKDNEQFF. In DNA form, the CDR3 reads TGCAGTGCTGCCTCGGCGAAGGACAATGAGCAGTTCTTC.

The J gene is TRBJ2-5, the V gene TRBV10-3, with 10 bases lining up with TRBD2. The J call is doubtful: the DNA matches TRBJ2-7 better. The CDR3 is 15 amino acids. CDR1 is ENHRY and CDR2 is SYGVKD in the germline V gene. The CDR3, as DNA: TGTGCCATTTCTAGCGGGAGTAGGTTAACCTACGAGCAGTACTTC. It specifies CAISSGSRLTYEQYF.

V and J are TRBV20-1 and TRBJ1-1; 9 positions match TRBD1. From germline, CDR1 is DFQATT and CDR2 SNEGSKA (reference sequence). The CDR3 extends over 15 amino acids. V shed 6 bases and J 3 bases; nucleotides not matched to a gene: 11. The CDR3 loop reads CSAIRTGVFYTEAFF. The CDR3 DNA is TGCAGTGCCATAAGGACAGGGGTGTTTTACACTGAAGCTTTCTTT.

The rearrangement links TRBV5-6 to TRBJ2-1; 7 positions agree with TRBD1. V was pared by 1 base and J by 8 bases, with 9 bases of the junction left unmatched. The germline V gene has CDR1 SGHDT and CDR2 YYEEEE. The CDR3 is 15 residues long. CDR3 in amino acids: CASSLLDRDKDEQFF. The CDR3 DNA reads as TGTGCCAGCAGCTTGCTTGACAGGGATAAGGATGAGCAGTTCTTC.

The table lists this clonotype with a few counts. This sequence joins TRBV27 and TRBJ2-3; D not certain. The ends were cut back, 5 bases at V and 4 bases at J, with 7 bases in the middle. Germline V gene sequence: CDR1 MNHEY, CDR2 SMNVEV (reference sequence). The CDR3 has 12 amino acids. CDR3: CASSNRADTQYF. In nucleotides, the CDR3 is TGTGCCAGCAGTAATAGAGCAGATACGCAGTATTTT.

This clonotype came up many times. This sequence joins TRBV12-3 or TRBV12-4 and TRBJ1-2, with a weak D call TRBD1 (5 bases). This CDR3 region has 11 residues. Trimming took 6 bases from V and 7 from J, leaving 9 bases between them. CDR3 coding DNA: TGTGCCAGCAGACGGGGGGGTGGCTACACCTTC. Residues: CASRRGGGYTF.

This chain uses TRBV7-2 with TRBJ1-2; maybe TRBD1 (6 bases). Germline CDR1 and CDR2: SGHTA and FQGNSA. The V and J ends lost 1 base and 3 bases respectively, with 12 bases between them. This CDR3 has 15 residues. In DNA, the CDR3 is TGTGCCAGCAGCTTAGTTGCCAGGGGAGACTATGGCTACACCTTC. Protein sequence: CASSLVARGDYGYTF. Filled out from reference TRBV7-2 and TRBJ1-2, the complete variable domain reads GAGVSQSPSNKVTEKGKDVELRCDPISGHTALYWYRQSLGQGLEFLIYFQGNSAPDKSGLPSDRFSAERTGGSVSTLTIQRTQQEDSAVYLCASSLVARGDYGYTFGSGTRLTVV.